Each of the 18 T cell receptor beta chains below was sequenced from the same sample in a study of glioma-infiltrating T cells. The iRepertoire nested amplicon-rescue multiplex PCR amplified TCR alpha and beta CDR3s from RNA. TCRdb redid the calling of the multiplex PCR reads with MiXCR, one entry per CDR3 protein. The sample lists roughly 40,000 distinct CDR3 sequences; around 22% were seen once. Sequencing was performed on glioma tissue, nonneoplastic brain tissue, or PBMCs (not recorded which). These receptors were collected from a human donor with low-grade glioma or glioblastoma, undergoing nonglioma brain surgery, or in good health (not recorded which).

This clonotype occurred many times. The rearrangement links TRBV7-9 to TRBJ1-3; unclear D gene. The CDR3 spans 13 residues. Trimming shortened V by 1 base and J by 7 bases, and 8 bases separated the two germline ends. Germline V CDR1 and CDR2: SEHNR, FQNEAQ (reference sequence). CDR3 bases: TGTGCCAGCAGCTTAGTCCCAAAGAACACCATATATTTT. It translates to CASSLVPKNTIYF. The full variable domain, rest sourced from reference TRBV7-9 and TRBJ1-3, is DTGVSQNPRHKITKRGQNVTFRCDPISEHNRLYWYRQTLGQGPEFLTYFQNEAQLEKSRLLSDRFSAERPKGSFSTLEIQRTEQGDSAMYLCASSLVPKNTIYFGEGSWLTVV.

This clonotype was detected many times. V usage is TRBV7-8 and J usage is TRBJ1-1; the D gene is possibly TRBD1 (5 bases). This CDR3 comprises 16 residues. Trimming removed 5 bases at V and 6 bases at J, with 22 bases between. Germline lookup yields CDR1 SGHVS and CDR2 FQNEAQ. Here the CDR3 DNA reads TGTGCCAGCAGCCTATTTTTCCCGGGGCGCGGAGCTGAAGCTTTCTTT. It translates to CASSLFFPGRGAEAFF.

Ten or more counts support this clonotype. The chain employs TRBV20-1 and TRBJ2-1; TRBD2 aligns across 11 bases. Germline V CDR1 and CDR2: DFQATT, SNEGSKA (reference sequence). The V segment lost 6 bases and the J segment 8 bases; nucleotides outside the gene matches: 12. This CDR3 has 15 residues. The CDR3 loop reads CSAPDTSGRRDEQFF. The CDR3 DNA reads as TGCAGTGCCCCCGACACTAGCGGGAGACGCGATGAGCAGTTCTTC.

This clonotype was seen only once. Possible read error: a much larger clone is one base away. For the CDR3, the DNA is TGTGCCAGCAGCTTAGGGGGAGCGGAGCAGCACTTC. As protein: CASSLGGAEQHF. The chain employs TRBV7-6 and TRBJ2-7; D is possibly TRBD2 (5 bases). CDR1 SGHVS and CDR2 FNYEAQ come from the germline V gene. The CDR3 runs to 12 residues.

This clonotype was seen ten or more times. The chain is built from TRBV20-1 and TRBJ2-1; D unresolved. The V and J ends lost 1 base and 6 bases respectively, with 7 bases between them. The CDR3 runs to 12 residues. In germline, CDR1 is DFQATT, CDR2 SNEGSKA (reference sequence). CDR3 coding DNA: TGCAGTGCTAGAGTGAGAACCAATGAGCAGTTCTTC. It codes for CSARVRTNEQFF.

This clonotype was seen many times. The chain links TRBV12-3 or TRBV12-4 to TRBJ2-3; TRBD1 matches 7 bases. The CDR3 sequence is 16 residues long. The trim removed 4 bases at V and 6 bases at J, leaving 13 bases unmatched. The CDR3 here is CASSSLPITGADTQYF. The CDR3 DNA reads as TGTGCCAGCAGTTCCCTCCCGATTACAGGGGCCGATACGCAGTATTTT.

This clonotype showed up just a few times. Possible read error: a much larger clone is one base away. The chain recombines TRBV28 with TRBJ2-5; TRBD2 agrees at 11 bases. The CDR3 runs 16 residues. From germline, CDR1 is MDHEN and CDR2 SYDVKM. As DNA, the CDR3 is TGTGCCCGCAGTTCATCGGGACTAGCGGAGGAAGAGACCCAGTACTTC. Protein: CARSSSGLAEEETQYF. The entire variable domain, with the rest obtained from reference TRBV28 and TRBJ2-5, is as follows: DVKVTQSSRYLVKRTGEKVFLECVQDMDHENMFWYRQDPGLGLRLIYFSYDVKMKEKGDIPEGYSVSREKKERFSLILESASTNQTSMYLCARSSSGLAEEETQYFGPGTRLLVL.

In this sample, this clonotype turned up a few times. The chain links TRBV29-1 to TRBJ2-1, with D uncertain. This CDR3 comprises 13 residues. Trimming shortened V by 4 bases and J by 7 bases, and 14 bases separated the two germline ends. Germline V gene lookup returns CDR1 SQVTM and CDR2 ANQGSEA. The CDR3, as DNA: TGCAGCGTTGGTGGAATGCCTACGAATGAGCAGTTCTTC. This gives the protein CSVGGMPTNEQFF.

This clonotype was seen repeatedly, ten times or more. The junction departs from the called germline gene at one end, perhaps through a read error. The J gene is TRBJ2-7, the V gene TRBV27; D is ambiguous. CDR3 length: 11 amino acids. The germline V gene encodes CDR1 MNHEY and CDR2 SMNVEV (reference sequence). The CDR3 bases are TGTGCCGGCAGTTCCCAGTACGAGCAGTACTTC. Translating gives CAGSSQYEQYF.

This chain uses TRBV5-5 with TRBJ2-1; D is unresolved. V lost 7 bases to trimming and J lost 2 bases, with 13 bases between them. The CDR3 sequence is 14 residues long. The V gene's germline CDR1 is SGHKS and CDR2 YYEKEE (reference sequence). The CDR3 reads CASRGAYTYNEQFF. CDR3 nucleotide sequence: TGTGCCAGCCGCGGAGCTTATACCTACAATGAGCAGTTCTTC. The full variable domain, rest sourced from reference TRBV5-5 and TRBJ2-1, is DAGVTQSPTHLIKTRGQQVTLRCSPISGHKSVSWYQQVLGQGPQFIFQYYEKEERGRGNFPDRFSARQFPNYSSELNVNALLLGDSALYLCASRGAYTYNEQFFGPGTRLTVL.

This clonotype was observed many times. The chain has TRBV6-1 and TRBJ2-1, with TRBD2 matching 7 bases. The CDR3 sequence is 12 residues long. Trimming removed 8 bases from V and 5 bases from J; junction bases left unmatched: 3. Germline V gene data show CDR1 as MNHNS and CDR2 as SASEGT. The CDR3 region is CASGAGDNEQFF. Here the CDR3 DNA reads TGTGCCAGCGGGGCGGGAGACAATGAGCAGTTCTTC.

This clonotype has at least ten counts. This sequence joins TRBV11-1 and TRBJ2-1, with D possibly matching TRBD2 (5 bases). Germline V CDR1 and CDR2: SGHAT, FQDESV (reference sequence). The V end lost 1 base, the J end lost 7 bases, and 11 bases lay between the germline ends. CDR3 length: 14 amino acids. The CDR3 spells CASSLGLAPNEQFF. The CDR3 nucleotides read TGTGCCAGCAGCTTAGGGCTAGCCCCGAATGAGCAGTTCTTC.

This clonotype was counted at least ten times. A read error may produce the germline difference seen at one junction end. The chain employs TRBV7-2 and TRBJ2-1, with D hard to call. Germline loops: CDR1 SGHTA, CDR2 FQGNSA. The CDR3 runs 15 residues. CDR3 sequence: CASSLGVSSYDEQFF. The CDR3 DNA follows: TGTGCCAGCAGCTTAGGGGTCAGCTCCTACGATGAGCAGTTCTTC.

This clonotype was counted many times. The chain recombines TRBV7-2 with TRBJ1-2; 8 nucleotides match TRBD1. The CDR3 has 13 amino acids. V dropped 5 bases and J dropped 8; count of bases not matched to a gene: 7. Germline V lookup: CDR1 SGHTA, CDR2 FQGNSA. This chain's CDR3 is CASSQTGDGGYTF. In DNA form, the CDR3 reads TGTGCCAGCAGCCAGACAGGGGACGGCGGCTACACCTTC.

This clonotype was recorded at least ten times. This chain's CDR3 is CASKRRGSTDTQYF. The CDR3 nucleotides are TGTGCCAGCAAAAGGCGGGGGTCGACAGATACGCAGTATTTT. The rearrangement uses TRBV2 and TRBJ2-3; 7 bases agree with TRBD2. CDR3 length: 14 amino acids. Germline CDR1 reads SNHLY; CDR2 reads FYNNEI. V shed 7 bases and J 3 bases; nucleotides not matched to a gene: 7.

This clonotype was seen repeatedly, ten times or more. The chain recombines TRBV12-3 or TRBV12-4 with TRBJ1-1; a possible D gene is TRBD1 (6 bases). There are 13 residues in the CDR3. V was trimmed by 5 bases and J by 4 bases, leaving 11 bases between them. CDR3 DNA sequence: TGTGCCAGCAGTGACACAGGGAGCACTGAAGCTTTCTTT. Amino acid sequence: CASSDTGSTEAFF.

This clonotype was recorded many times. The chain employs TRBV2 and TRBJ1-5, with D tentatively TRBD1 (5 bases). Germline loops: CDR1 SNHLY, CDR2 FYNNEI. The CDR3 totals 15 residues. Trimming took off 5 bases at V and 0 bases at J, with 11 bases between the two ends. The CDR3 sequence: CASSMTVLSNQPQHF. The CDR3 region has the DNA TGTGCCAGCAGTATGACAGTTCTTAGCAATCAGCCCCAGCATTTT.

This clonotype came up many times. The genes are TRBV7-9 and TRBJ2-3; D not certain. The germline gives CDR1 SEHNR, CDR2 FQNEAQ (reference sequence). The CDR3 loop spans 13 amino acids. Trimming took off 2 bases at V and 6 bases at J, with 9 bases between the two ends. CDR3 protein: CASSLSISDTQYF. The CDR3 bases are TGTGCCAGCAGCTTATCTATCAGTGATACGCAGTATTTT.